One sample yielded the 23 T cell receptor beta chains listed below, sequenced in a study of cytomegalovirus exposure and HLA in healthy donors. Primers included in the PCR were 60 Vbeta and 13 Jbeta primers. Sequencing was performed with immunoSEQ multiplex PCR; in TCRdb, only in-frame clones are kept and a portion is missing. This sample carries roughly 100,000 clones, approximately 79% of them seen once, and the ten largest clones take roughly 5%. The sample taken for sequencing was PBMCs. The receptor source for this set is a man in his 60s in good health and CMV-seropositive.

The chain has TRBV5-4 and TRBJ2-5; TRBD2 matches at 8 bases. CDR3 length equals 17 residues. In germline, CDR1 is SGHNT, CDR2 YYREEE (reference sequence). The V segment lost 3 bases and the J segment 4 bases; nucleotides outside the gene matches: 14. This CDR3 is CASSSEGGAGVGETQYF. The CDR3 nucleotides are TGTGCCAGCAGCTCGGAAGGAGGAGCGGGGGTGGGAGAGACCCAGTACTTC.

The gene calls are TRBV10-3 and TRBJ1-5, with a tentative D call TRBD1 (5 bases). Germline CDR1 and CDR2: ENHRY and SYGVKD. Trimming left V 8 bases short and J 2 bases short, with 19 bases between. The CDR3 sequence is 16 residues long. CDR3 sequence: CAIGGTSPGGNQPQHF. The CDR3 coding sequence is TGTGCCATCGGCGGGACCTCCCCGGGAGGCAATCAGCCCCAGCATTTT.

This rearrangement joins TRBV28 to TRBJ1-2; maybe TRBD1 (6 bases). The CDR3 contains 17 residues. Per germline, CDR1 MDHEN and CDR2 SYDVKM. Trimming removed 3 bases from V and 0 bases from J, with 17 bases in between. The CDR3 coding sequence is TGTGCCAGCAGTTTTGCGCCCATCCAGGGGTCTAACTATGGCTACACCTTC. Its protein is CASSFAPIQGSNYGYTF.

CDR3 DNA sequence: TGTGCCAGCAGCTTACAGGGTACTAACTATGGCTACACCTTC. Protein: CASSLQGTNYGYTF. V usage is TRBV5-6 and J usage is TRBJ1-2, with a tentative D call TRBD1 (6 bases). This CDR3 is built from 14 residues. V was clipped by 2 bases and J by 0 bases, with 8 bases between them. Per germline, CDR1 SGHDT and CDR2 YYEEEE.

The CDR3 protein is CASSGQGLPEKLFF. DNA of the CDR3: TGTGCCAGCAGCGGACAGGGGCTTCCGGAAAAACTGTTTTTT. The J gene is TRBJ1-4, the V gene TRBV14; 9 nucleotides align to TRBD1. CDR3 length equals 14 residues. V was pared by 5 bases and J by 8 bases, with 6 bases of the junction left unmatched. In germline, CDR1 is SGHDN, CDR2 FVKESK. Supplemented by reference TRBV14 and TRBJ1-4, the full variable domain reads EAGVTQFPSHSVIEKGQTVTLRCDPISGHDNLYWYRRVMGKEIKFLLHFVKESKQDESGMPNNRFLAERTGGTYSTLKVQPAELEDSGVYFCASSGQGLPEKLFFGSGTQLSVL.

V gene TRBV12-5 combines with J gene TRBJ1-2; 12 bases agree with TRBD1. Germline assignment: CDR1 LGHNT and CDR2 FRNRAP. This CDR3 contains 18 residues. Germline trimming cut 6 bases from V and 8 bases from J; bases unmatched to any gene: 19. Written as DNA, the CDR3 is TGTGCTAGTGGCCGAGGGGTACCGGGACAGGGGGCAAGGGAAGGCTACACCTTC. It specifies CASGRGVPGQGAREGYTF. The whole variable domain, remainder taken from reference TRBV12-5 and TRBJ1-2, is DARVTQTPRHKVTEMGQEVTMRCQPILGHNTVFWYRQTMMQGLELLAYFRNRAPLDDSGMPKDRFSAEMPDATLATLKIQPSEPRDSAVYFCASGRGVPGQGAREGYTFGSGTRLTVV.

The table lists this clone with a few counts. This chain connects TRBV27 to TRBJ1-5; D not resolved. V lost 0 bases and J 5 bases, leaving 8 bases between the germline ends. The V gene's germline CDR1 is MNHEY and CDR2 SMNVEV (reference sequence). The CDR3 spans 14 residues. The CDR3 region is CASSLSGGHQPQHF. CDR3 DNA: TGTGCCAGCAGTTTATCGGGAGGCCATCAGCCCCAGCATTTT.

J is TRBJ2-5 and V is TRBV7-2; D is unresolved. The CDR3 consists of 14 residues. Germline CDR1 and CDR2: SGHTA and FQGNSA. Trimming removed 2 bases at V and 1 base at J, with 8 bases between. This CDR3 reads CASSLQAGQETQYF. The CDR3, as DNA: TGTGCCAGCAGCTTACAAGCCGGCCAAGAGACCCAGTACTTC.

CDR3 residues: CASSLDRGARKLFF. The CDR3 DNA sequence: TGTGCCAGCAGTCTAGACAGGGGAGCCCGAAAACTGTTTTTT. This chain joins TRBV27 and TRBJ1-4; 8 bases fit TRBD1. Germline loops: CDR1 MNHEY, CDR2 SMNVEV (reference sequence). V trimming: 5 bases; J trimming: 10 bases; junction bases outside the gene matches: 9. The length of the CDR3 is 14 residues.

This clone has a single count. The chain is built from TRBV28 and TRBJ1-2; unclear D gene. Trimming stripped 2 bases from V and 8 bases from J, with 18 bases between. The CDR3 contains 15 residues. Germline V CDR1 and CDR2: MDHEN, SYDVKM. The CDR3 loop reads CASSLSARALEGYTF. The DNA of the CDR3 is TGTGCCAGCAGTTTAAGTGCCAGAGCCCTGGAGGGCTACACCTTC.

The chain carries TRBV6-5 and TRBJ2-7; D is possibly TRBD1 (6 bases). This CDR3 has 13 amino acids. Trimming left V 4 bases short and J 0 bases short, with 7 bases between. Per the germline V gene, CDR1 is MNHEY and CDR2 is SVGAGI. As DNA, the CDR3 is TGTGCCAGCAGTTGGGACACCTCCTACGAGCAGTACTTC. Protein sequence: CASSWDTSYEQYF.

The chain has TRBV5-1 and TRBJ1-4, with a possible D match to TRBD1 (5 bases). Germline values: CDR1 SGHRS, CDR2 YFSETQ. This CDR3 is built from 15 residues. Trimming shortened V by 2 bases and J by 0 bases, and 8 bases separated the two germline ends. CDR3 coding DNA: TGCGCCAGCAGCTTATCAGGGTCAACTAATGAAAAACTGTTTTTT. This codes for CASSLSGSTNEKLFF.

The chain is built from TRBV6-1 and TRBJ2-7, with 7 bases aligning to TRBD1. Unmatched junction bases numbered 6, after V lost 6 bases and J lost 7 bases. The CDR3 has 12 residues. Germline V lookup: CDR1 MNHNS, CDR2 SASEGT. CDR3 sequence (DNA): TGTGCCAGCAGGCTGACAGGGCGGGAGCAGTACTTC. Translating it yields CASRLTGREQYF.

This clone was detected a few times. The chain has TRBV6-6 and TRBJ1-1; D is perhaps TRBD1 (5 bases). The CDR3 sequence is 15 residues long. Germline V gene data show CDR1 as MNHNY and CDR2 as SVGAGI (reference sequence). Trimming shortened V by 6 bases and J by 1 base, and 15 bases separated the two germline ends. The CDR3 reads CASSPWGRENTEAFF. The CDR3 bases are TGTGCCAGCAGCCCCTGGGGCAGAGAGAACACTGAAGCTTTCTTT.

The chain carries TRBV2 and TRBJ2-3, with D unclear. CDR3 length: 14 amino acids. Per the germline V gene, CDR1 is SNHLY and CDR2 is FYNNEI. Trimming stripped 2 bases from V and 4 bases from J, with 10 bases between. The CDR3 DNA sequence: TGTGCCAGCAGTGAAACTCCGTACGCAGATACGCAGTATTTT. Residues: CASSETPYADTQYF.

The CDR3 DNA is TGCGCCAGCAGCTTGGATCCTCAGGGTGAAAAACTGTTTTTT. Protein sequence: CASSLDPQGEKLFF. The V and J genes are TRBV5-1 and TRBJ1-4; possibly TRBD1 for D (5 bases). The CDR3 is made up of 14 amino acids. V was cut by 0 bases and J by 7 bases, with 10 bases left in between. Per germline, CDR1 SGHRS and CDR2 YFSETQ.

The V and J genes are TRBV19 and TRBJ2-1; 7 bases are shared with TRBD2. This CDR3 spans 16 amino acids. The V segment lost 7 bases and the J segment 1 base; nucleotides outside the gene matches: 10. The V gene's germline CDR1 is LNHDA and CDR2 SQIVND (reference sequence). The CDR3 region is CASKWGGRGSYNEQFF. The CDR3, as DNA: TGTGCCAGTAAATGGGGGGGACGGGGATCCTACAATGAGCAGTTCTTC.

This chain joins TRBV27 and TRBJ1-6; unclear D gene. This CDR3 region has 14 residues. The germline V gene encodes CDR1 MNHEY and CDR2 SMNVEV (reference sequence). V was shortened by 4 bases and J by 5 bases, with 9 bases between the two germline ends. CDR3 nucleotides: TGTGCCAGCAGTTCAGAGAGGAATAATTCACCCCTCCACTTT. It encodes CASSSERNNSPLHF.

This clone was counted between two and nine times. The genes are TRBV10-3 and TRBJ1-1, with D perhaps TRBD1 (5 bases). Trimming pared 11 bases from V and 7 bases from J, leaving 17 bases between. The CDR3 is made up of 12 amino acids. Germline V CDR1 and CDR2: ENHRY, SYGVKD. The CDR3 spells CASQVSGGEAFF. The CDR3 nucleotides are TGTGCCTCCCAGGTATCGGGGGGTGAAGCTTTCTTT.

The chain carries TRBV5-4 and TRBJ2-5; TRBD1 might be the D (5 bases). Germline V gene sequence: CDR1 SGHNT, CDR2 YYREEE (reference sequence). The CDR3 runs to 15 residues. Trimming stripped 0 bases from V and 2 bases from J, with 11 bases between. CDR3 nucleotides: TGTGCCAGCAGCTTGGAGCCAGGGTTGCAAGAGACCCAGTACTTC. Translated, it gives CASSLEPGLQETQYF.

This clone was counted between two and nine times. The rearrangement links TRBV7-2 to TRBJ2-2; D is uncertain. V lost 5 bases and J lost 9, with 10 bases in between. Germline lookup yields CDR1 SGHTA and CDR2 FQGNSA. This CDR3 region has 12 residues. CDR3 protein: CASSPRFRELFF. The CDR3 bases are TGTGCCAGCAGCCCCCGGTTCCGGGAGCTGTTTTTT.

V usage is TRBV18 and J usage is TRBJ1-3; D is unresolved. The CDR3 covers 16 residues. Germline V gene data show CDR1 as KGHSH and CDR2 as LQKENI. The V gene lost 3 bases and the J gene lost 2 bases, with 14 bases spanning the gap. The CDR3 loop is CASSPRVPHAGNTIYF. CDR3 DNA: TGTGCCAGCTCACCCCGGGTGCCGCATGCTGGAAACACCATATATTTT. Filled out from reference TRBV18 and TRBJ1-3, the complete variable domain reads NAGVMQNPRHLVRRRGQEARLRCSPMKGHSHVYWYRQLPEEGLKFMVYLQKENIIDESGMPKERFSAEFPKEGPSILRIQQVVRGDSAAYFCASSPRVPHAGNTIYFGEGSWLTVV.

Here the CDR3 DNA reads TGTGCCAGCAGCTTAGGAGAAAGCTATGGCTACACCTTC. Its translation: CASSLGESYGYTF. V gene TRBV7-6 combines with J gene TRBJ1-2; D gene unclear. With 1 base removed from V and 4 bases from J, the gap between germline ends came to 7 bases. The germline gives CDR1 SGHVS, CDR2 FNYEAQ. The CDR3 is made up of 13 amino acids.